This T cell receptor (beta chain) was captured by sequencing in a study of technical replicates of blood from a few donors. TCRdb's copy holds only in-frame clones and misses some; the assay was immunoSEQ multiplex PCR. The sample carries about 80,000 clones, 95% to 98% recorded once. Sequencing was carried out using T cells isolated from PBMCs. This clonotype was sampled from a human donor in good health.

The CDR3 bases are TGTGCCAGCAGTGAATGGGCGGGGGCAGCATCCGAGCAGTACTTC. This encodes CASSEWAGAASEQYF. The chain links TRBV2 to TRBJ2-7, with D perhaps TRBD2 (7 bases). The ends were cut back, 2 bases at V and 6 bases at J, with 17 bases in the middle. CDR1 is SNHLY and CDR2 is FYNNEI in the germline V gene. The CDR3 sequence is 15 residues long.